This T cell receptor beta chain was sequenced during a study of OX40 agonist ivuxolimab in advanced cancers. Whole-study findings and limits: Compared with CD4+, CD8+ T cells on average had more expanded clones.

CDR3 length equals 15 residues. Germline-derived CDR1 and CDR2 are SGHVS and FQNEAQ. TCRdb's copy holds only in-frame clones and misses some; the assay was immunoSEQ multiplex PCR. This sample has about 28,000 clones; 84% occur once, and the top ten carry about a quarter. Worth noting for this clone: The antigen remains undetermined.

This receptor was identified in an adult with an advanced solid tumor such as melanoma, head and neck, liver or kidney cancer. The source material was CD4+ or CD8+ T cells sorted from blood, sampled in a trial of the OX40 agonist ivuxolimab. The chain links TRBV7-8 to TRBJ2-5; D possibly corresponds to TRBD1 (7 bases). The J call is uncertain, as TRBJ2-7 better fits the DNA end. The CDR3 spells CASSQGGEETYEQYF. In DNA form, the CDR3 reads TGTGCCAGCAGCCAGGGGGGTGAGGAGACCTACGAGCAGTACTTC.